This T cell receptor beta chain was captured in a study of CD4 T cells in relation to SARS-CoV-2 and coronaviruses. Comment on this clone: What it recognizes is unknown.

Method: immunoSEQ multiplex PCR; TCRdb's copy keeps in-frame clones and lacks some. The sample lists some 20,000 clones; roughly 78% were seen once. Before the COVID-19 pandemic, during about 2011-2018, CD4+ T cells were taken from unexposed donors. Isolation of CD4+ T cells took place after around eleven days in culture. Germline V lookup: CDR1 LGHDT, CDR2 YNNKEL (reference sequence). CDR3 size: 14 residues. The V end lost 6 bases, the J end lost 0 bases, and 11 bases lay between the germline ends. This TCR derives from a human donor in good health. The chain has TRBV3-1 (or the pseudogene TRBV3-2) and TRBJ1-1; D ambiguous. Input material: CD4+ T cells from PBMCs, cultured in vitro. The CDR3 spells CASRLKRMNTEAFF. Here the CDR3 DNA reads TGTGCCAGCAGGCTTAAACGGATGAACACTGAAGCTTTCTTT.